Each of the 19 T cell receptor beta chains below was sequenced from the same sample in a study of blood T cell repertoires in COVID-19. Repertoires were generated with immunoSEQ multiplex PCR, while TCRdb's copy carries only in-frame clones and drops some. Among about 44,000 clones listed, 75% to 90% were seen once. Sequencing was carried out using peripheral blood. The receptors were sampled from an elderly woman in a cohort sampled during active or convalescent COVID-19.

The V gene is TRBV29-1, the J gene TRBJ2-3; TRBD2 matches 12 bases. The CDR3 loop spans 18 amino acids. From germline, CDR1 is SQVTM and CDR2 ANQGSEA. Trimming at V came to 7 bases and at J to 4 bases, leaving 18 bases not matched to a gene. The CDR3 DNA reads TGCAGCGCCCGATGGGCGGATCGGGCTAGCGGGAGGGCAGATACGCAGTATTTT. It codes for CSARWADRASGRADTQYF.

This clone was counted between two and nine times. This chain links TRBV6-6 with TRBJ1-1; 7 bases align to TRBD1. The CDR3 sequence is 14 residues long. J gave up 4 bases and V 5 bases, and 7 bases lay outside the gene matches. Germline V lookup: CDR1 MNHNY, CDR2 SVGAGI (reference sequence). In DNA form, the CDR3 reads TGTGCCAGCAGTCCCCGACAGGGTGGCACTGAAGCTTTCTTT. Translated, it gives CASSPRQGGTEAFF.

This chain links TRBV27 with TRBJ2-3; 7 bases agree with TRBD2. The CDR3 extends over 15 amino acids. With 3 bases clipped from V and 1 base from J, the junction kept 4 bases outside the gene matches. The germline V gene encodes CDR1 MNHEY and CDR2 SMNVEV (reference sequence). For the CDR3, the DNA is TGTGCCAGCAGTTTTGGCGGGAGAGGCACAGATACGCAGTATTTT. Its protein is CASSFGGRGTDTQYF.

This clone occurred a few times. This rearrangement joins TRBV7-9 to TRBJ1-2; the D is unclear. The CDR3 has 15 residues. Germline values: CDR1 SEHNR, CDR2 FQNEAQ (reference sequence). With 3 bases removed from V and 6 bases from J, the gap between germline ends came to 17 bases. The CDR3 bases are TGTGCCAGCAGCTTCAGCCGCCAAGGCGGGGATGGCTACACCTTC. It specifies CASSFSRQGGDGYTF.

This clone appeared once. The chain has TRBV10-1 and TRBJ2-1; 7 nucleotides line up with TRBD1. The CDR3 is 14 residues long. Germline lookup yields CDR1 WNHNN and CDR2 SYGVQD (reference sequence). V shed 5 bases and J 4 bases; nucleotides not matched to a gene: 5. The CDR3 loop reads CASSRGQQYNEQFF. CDR3 sequence (DNA): TGCGCCAGCAGTAGGGGACAGCAATACAATGAGCAGTTCTTC.

The chain employs TRBV7-8 and TRBJ2-3, with a weak D call TRBD1 (6 bases). The germline CDR1 and CDR2 sequences are SGHVS and FQNEAQ. The CDR3 loop spans 14 amino acids. Trimming cost V 5 bases and J 4 bases, with 13 bases left between them. The CDR3 region is CASSRDRNADTQYF. In DNA, the CDR3 is TGTGCCAGCAGCCGAGACAGGAACGCAGATACGCAGTATTTT.

The genes are TRBV3-1 (or the pseudogene TRBV3-2) and TRBJ1-6; 8 bases map to TRBD1. Germline values: CDR1 LGHDT, CDR2 YNNKEL (reference sequence). The V gene end was trimmed by 5 bases and the J gene end by 7 bases; junction bases not matched to a gene: 4. The CDR3 has 14 residues. CDR3 loop: CASSNRDRNSPLHF. CDR3 in DNA: TGTGCCAGCAGCAACCGGGACAGGAATTCACCCCTCCACTTT.

This clone was picked up one time. CDR3 amino acids: CASSHGHMNTEAFF. The CDR3 nucleotides read TGTGCCAGCAGCCATGGACACATGAACACTGAAGCTTTCTTT. J is TRBJ1-1 and V is TRBV3-1 (or the pseudogene TRBV3-2), with a weak D call TRBD1 (5 bases). The CDR3 loop spans 14 amino acids. V was shortened by 3 bases and J by 0 bases, with 8 bases between the two germline ends. Looked up from germline, CDR1 is LGHDT and CDR2 is YNNKEL (reference sequence).

The chain links TRBV30 to TRBJ2-7; perhaps TRBD2 as D (6 bases). Per germline, CDR1 GTSNPN and CDR2 SVGIG (reference sequence). Between the trimmed V and J ends, which lost 1 base and 2 bases, there was a span of 9 bases. This CDR3 has 13 amino acids. As DNA, the CDR3 is TGTGCCTGGAGTGCCTCTAGCGCCTACGAGCAGTACTTC. Its protein is CAWSASSAYEQYF.

The chain combines TRBV6-6 with TRBJ2-6; the D is unclear. Germline CDR1 reads MNHNY; CDR2 reads SVGAGI (reference sequence). CDR3 length: 15 residues. V lost 6 bases and J lost 0, with 9 bases in between. CDR3 coding DNA: TGTGCCAGCAGGCACCGGAGCTCTGGGGCCAACGTCCTGACTTTC. It encodes CASRHRSSGANVLTF.

The chain couples TRBV6-5 to TRBJ1-3; 7 bases line up with TRBD1. The V segment lost 0 bases and the J segment 4 bases; nucleotides outside the gene matches: 3. There are 15 residues in the CDR3. Germline loops: CDR1 MNHEY, CDR2 SVGAGI. The CDR3 DNA reads TGTGCCAGCAGTTACTCGGTGGGACAGGGAAACACCATATATTTT. Translated: CASSYSVGQGNTIYF.

This clone was detected once. The chain recombines TRBV29-1 with TRBJ2-3; D perhaps matches TRBD2 (6 bases). The CDR3 spans 13 residues. V gave up 7 bases and J gave up 1 base, with 12 bases separating them. Per germline, CDR1 SQVTM and CDR2 ANQGSEA. The CDR3 loop is CSGGASGTDTQYF. The CDR3 bases are TGCAGCGGAGGGGCTAGCGGCACAGATACGCAGTATTTT.

The chain links TRBV7-3 to TRBJ2-5; 9 bases fit TRBD2. The CDR3 runs to 16 residues. CDR1 SGHTA and CDR2 FQGTGA come from the germline V gene. J gave up 5 bases and V 5 bases, and 12 bases lay outside the gene matches. The CDR3 spells CASSGSSGTALETQYF. DNA of the CDR3: TGTGCCAGCAGCGGGTCTAGCGGGACCGCTCTGGAGACCCAGTACTTC.

The genes are TRBV2 and TRBJ2-7, with 8 bases fitting TRBD1. J was trimmed by 3 bases and V by 6 bases; bases with no gene match: 7. The germline V gene has CDR1 SNHLY and CDR2 FYNNEI. This CDR3 has 14 amino acids. The CDR3 nucleotides are TGTGCCAGCAGGCCAGGGGGCAGTTACTACGAGCAGTACTTC. As protein: CASRPGGSYYEQYF.

The chain joins TRBV6-2 or TRBV6-3 to TRBJ1-2; 7 positions agree with TRBD1. The length of the CDR3 is 15 residues. With V trimmed by 2 bases and J by 3 bases, 6 bases remained unmatched. The germline gives CDR1 MNHEY, CDR2 SVGEGT. CDR3 amino acids: CASSYGDSRDYGYTF. The CDR3 DNA follows: TGTGCCAGCAGTTACGGGGACAGCCGTGACTATGGCTACACCTTC.

The chain joins TRBV7-2 to TRBJ2-1; no clear D gene. CDR1 and CDR2 from the germline V gene are SGHTA and FQGNSA. V lost 4 bases and J lost 6, with 10 bases in between. The CDR3 loop spans 13 amino acids. The chain's CDR3 is CASSSYTRNEQFF. CDR3 sequence (DNA): TGTGCCAGCAGCTCATACACCCGCAATGAGCAGTTCTTC.

This chain links TRBV7-8 with TRBJ1-4, with a weak D call TRBD1 (5 bases). The V end was cut by 3 bases, the J end by 6 bases, with 11 bases between. CDR1 is SGHVS and CDR2 is FQNEAQ in the germline V gene. The CDR3 is 14 residues long. This CDR3 is CASSLGGDDEKLFF. DNA of the CDR3: TGTGCCAGCAGCTTGGGAGGGGACGATGAAAAACTGTTTTTT. The full variable domain, rest sourced from reference TRBV7-8 and TRBJ1-4, is GAGVSQSPRYKVAKRGQDVALRCDPISGHVSLFWYQQALGQGPEFLTYFQNEAQLDKSGLPSDRFFAERPEGSVSTLKIQRTQQEDSAVYLCASSLGGDDEKLFFGSGTQLSVL.

The chain couples TRBV11-3 to TRBJ2-2, with TRBD1 identical over 8 bases. Germline CDR1 reads SGHNT; CDR2 reads YENEEA. The CDR3 runs 15 residues. Losses at the gene ends were 1 base for V and 7 bases for J; bases not matched to a gene: 5. CDR3 nucleotide sequence: TGTGCCAGCAGCTTAGGACAAACAGGGGGCGGGGAGCTGTTTTTT. This translates into CASSLGQTGGGELFF.

V is TRBV2 and J is TRBJ2-3; D ambiguous. The ends were cut back, 4 bases at V and 4 bases at J, with 6 bases in the middle. Germline V lookup: CDR1 SNHLY, CDR2 FYNNEI. This CDR3 has 12 residues. The DNA of the CDR3 is TGTGCCAGCAGTGTGGTAGCAGATACGCAGTATTTT. It yields the protein CASSVVADTQYF.